The TCR beta chain under discussion was sequenced for a study of beta chain features in type 1 diabetes. Findings and limits, study-wide: Whether HLA type affects TCRB rearrangement stayed undetermined in the present work. Moderate but significant shortening of TCRB CDR3s was recorded in all four CD4+ subsets from Type 1 diabetes patients. More deletions and fewer insertions at VDJ junctions were seen in type 1 diabetes patients.

Investigators reverse transcribed all isolated RNA, so they sequenced expressed TCRB transcripts. Generated by immunoSEQ multiplex PCR, the TCRdb table keeps only in-frame clones and is missing some. In the table there are roughly 400,000 clones, around 10% of which are singletons. J gave up 6 bases and V 1 base, and 4 bases lay outside the gene matches. Germline assignment: CDR1 SGHTA and CDR2 FQGNSA. The CDR3 sequence is 15 residues long. On this clone itself: The antigen is not known.

This TCR derives from a man between 25 and 39 years old with type 1 diabetes. The sequenced material came from central memory CD4+ T cells from blood. This chain links TRBV7-2 with TRBJ2-1; 9 bases agree with TRBD2. The CDR3 here is CASSLGGAGGNEQFF. For the CDR3, the DNA is TGTGCCAGCAGCTTAGGAGGAGCGGGAGGCAATGAGCAGTTCTTC.